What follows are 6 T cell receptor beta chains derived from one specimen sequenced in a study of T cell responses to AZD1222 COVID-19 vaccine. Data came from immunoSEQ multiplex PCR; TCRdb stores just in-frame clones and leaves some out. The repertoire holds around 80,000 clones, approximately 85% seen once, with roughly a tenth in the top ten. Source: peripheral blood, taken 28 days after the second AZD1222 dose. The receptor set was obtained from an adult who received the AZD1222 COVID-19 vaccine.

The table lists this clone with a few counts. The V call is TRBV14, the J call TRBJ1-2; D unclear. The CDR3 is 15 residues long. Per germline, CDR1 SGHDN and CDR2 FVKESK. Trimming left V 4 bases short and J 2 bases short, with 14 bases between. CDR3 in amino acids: CASSPTGDTNYGYTF. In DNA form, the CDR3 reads TGTGCCAGCAGCCCAACGGGCGACACCAACTATGGCTACACCTTC. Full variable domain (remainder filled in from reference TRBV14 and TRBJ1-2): EAGVTQFPSHSVIEKGQTVTLRCDPISGHDNLYWYRRVMGKEIKFLLHFVKESKQDESGMPNNRFLAERTGGTYSTLKVQPAELEDSGVYFCASSPTGDTNYGYTFGSGTRLTVV.

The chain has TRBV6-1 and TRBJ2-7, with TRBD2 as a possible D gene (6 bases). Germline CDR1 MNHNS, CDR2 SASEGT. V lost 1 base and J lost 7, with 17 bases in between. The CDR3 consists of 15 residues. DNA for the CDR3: TGTGCCAGCAGTGAAGGGGTCAGGGCGGCGGGGGAGCAGTACTTC. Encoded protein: CASSEGVRAAGEQYF.

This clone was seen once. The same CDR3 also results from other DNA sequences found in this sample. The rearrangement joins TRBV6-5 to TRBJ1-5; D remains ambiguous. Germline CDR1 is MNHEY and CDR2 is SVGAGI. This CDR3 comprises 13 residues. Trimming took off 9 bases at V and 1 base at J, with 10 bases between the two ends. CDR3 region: CASKSRSNQPQHF. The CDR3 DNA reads TGTGCCAGTAAAAGTAGGAGCAATCAGCCCCAGCATTTT.

The CDR3 sequence: CASSTLGQDQPQHF. DNA of the CDR3: TGTGCCAGCAGCACCCTAGGCCAAGATCAGCCCCAGCATTTT. The J gene is TRBJ1-5, the V gene TRBV7-2; D gene ambiguous. CDR1 is SGHTA, CDR2 FQGNSA, per germline. CDR3 length: 14 residues. V lost 5 bases and J 5 bases, leaving 13 bases between the germline ends.

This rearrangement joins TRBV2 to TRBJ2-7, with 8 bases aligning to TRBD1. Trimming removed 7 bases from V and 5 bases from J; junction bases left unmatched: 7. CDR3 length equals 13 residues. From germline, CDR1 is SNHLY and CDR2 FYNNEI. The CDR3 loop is CASILTGENEQYF. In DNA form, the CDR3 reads TGTGCCAGCATTCTGACAGGGGAGAACGAGCAGTACTTC. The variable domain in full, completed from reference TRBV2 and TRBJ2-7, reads EPEVTQTPSHQVTQMGQEVILRCVPISNHLYFYWYRQILGQKVEFLVSFYNNEISEKSEIFDDQFSVERPDGSNFTLKIRSTKLEDSAMYFCASILTGENEQYFGPGTRLTVT.

This chain's CDR3 is CASSQTPGTGGRDQPQHF. CDR3 DNA sequence: TGTGCCAGCAGTCAAACCCCTGGGACAGGGGGAAGGGATCAGCCCCAGCATTTT. This chain links TRBV2 with TRBJ1-5; TRBD1 aligns across 11 bases. From germline, CDR1 is SNHLY and CDR2 FYNNEI. The trim removed 5 bases at V and 5 bases at J, leaving 14 bases unmatched. This CDR3 spans 18 amino acids.